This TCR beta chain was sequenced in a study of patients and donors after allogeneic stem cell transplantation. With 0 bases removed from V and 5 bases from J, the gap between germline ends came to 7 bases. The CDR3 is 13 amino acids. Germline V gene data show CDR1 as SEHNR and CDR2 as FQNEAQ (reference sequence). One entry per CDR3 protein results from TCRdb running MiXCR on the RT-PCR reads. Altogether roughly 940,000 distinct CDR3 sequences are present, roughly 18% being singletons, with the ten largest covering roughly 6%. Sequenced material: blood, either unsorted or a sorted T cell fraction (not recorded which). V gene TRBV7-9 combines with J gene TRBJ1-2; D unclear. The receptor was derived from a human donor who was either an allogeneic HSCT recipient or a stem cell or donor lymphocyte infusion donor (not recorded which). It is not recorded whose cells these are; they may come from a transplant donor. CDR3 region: CASSLASGYGYTF. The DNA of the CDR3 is TGTGCCAGCAGCTTAGCCTCAGGTTATGGCTACACCTTC.